This is a list of T cell receptor beta chains from one sample in a study of blood T cells in healthy people across ages. TCRdb re-called the 5' RACE reads through MiXCR, storing one row per CDR3 protein. Among about 1 million distinct CDR3 sequences, under 45% were seen once, and the ten largest hold approximately 20%. Sequenced sample: blood. The receptors derive from a woman aged 60 to 75 in good health. Each CDR3 is given with its conserved first and last residue. A D gene is named only where the DNA matches it firmly. Part of the rows lack a size; the others show once, few, many or a class for expanded clones.

cdr3_nt cdr3_aa v_call d_call clone_size j_call
TGTGCCAGCAGCCATGGACTAGGGGTCACCGGGGAGCTGTTTTTT CASSHGLGVTGELFF TRBV3-1 TRBD2 - TRBJ2-2
TGCAGTGCTGGAGAGACAGGGGATGTCTCACCCCTCCAGTTT CSAGETGDVSPLQF TRBV20-1 TRBD1 - TRBJ1-6
TGCAGTGCTAGAGATCGGGTCAGGCGGGACAACCTCAATGAGCAGTTCTTC CSARDRVRRDNLNEQFF TRBV20-1 - - TRBJ2-1
TGCAGTGCTAGAGACTCTGGTTCCTGGGGGACAGGGGGCTGGAATGAGCAGTACTTC CSARDSGSWGTGGWNEQYF TRBV20-1 TRBD1 - TRBJ2-5
TGTGCCAGCAGCTTTTTGGGTTCAGCTGGCTACACCTTC CASSFLGSAGYTF TRBV11-2 - - TRBJ1-2
TGTGCCAGCAGCTTAGGGACTAGCGGGGGGTCTGAGCAGTACTTC CASSLGTSGGSEQYF TRBV7-2 TRBD2 few TRBJ2-7
TGTGCCGGCAGTCCTAGCGGGACCGGCAATGAGCAGTTCTTC CAGSPSGTGNEQFF TRBV28 TRBD2 - TRBJ2-1
TGTGCCAGCAGCCAAAGGGGGACAGCGGTTGGGGCCAACGTCCTGACTTTC CASSQRGTAVGANVLTF TRBV5-6 TRBD1 - TRBJ2-6
TGTGCCAGCAGCTCCGCGGGAGGGCCGACAGATACGCAGTATTTT CASSSAGGPTDTQYF TRBV7-7 TRBD2 - TRBJ2-3
TGTGCCAGCAGGACGCAGGGAAACAATTCACCCCTCCACTTT CASRTQGNNSPLHF TRBV12-3/TRBV12-4 - - TRBJ1-6
TGCAGCTCCTGGGTGGGCGCGAATGAGCAGTACTTC CSSWVGANEQYF TRBV29-1 - - TRBJ2-7
TGCAGCGTTCAAAGCACTAGCGAGAGGAATGAGCAGTTCTTC CSVQSTSERNEQFF TRBV29-1 TRBD2 few TRBJ2-1
TGTGCCAGCAGTTACCTCACTAGCGGGAGGCTGCCCGAGCAGTACTTC CASSYLTSGRLPEQYF TRBV6-6 TRBD2 - TRBJ2-7
TGTGCCAGCAGTGTTCGCAGTAGCTCCTACGAGCAGTACTTC CASSVRSSSYEQYF TRBV27 - few TRBJ2-7
TGCAGCGTTGAAGGGTGGCGCAGCACTGGGGAGCTGTTTTTT CSVEGWRSTGELFF TRBV29-1 - - TRBJ2-2
TGTGCCAGCAGTCGCCGACTAGCGGCTAGCTACAATGAGCAGTTCTTC CASSRRLAASYNEQFF TRBV28 TRBD2 - TRBJ2-1
TGTGCCAGCACCCTGGTGGCCTACAATGAGCAGTTCTTC CASTLVAYNEQFF TRBV12-3/TRBV12-4 - few TRBJ2-1
TGTGCCAGCAGCGTAGCGGGACAGGGTTGGAATGAGCAGTTCTTC CASSVAGQGWNEQFF TRBV9 TRBD1 - TRBJ2-1
TGTGCCACCAGCAGAGATCAAAAGAGGGGGCGTCAGCCCCAGCATTTT CATSRDQKRGRQPQHF TRBV15 TRBD1 - TRBJ1-5
TGTGCCAGCAGCTCCCCAGGTGGCGATACGCAGTATTTT CASSSPGGDTQYF TRBV7-9 - - TRBJ2-3
TGTGCCAGCAGTCCATTCGCGGGAGTGGGCAAAAACATTCAGTACTTC CASSPFAGVGKNIQYF TRBV12-3/TRBV12-4 TRBD2 - TRBJ2-4
TGCAGCGCATCGGGGACTAGCGGGAGTGTCGATACGCAGTATTTT CSASGTSGSVDTQYF TRBV29-1 TRBD2 few TRBJ2-3
TGCGCCAGCAGCCCTAACAGGGGGTTGGACAATGAGCAGTTCTTC CASSPNRGLDNEQFF TRBV5-1 TRBD1 - TRBJ2-1
TGTGCCAGCAGTGATCGGGACTATCTCTACGAGCAGTACTTC CASSDRDYLYEQYF TRBV6-1 TRBD2 few TRBJ2-7
TGTGCCAGCAGCTTGGCATCCAACTACAATCAGCCCCAGCATTTT CASSLASNYNQPQHF TRBV5-6 - - TRBJ1-5
TGTGCCAGCAGCCCCCTCTCTATAGCGGGAGAGGAGACCCAGTACTTC CASSPLSIAGEETQYF TRBV4-2 TRBD2 few TRBJ2-5
TGTGCCAGCAGCTGGATAGGGACTAGCGGGACCTACAATGAGCAGTTCTTC CASSWIGTSGTYNEQFF TRBV11-2 TRBD2 - TRBJ2-1
TGTGCCAGCAGTGAAGCGCTTCGGGCAGGGAGGGCCTACGAGCAGTACTTC CASSEALRAGRAYEQYF TRBV6-1 TRBD2 - TRBJ2-7
TGTGCCAGCAGTTTTCGGCAGCCCCTAGCCAAAAACATTCAGTACTTC CASSFRQPLAKNIQYF TRBV12-3/TRBV12-4 - few TRBJ2-4
TGTGCCAGCAGTTACGATAGCAGGGGCTACGAGCAGTACTTC CASSYDSRGYEQYF TRBV6-5 - - TRBJ2-7
TGTGCCAGCACTTCAGGGGATTATAGCAATCAGCCCCAGCATTTT CASTSGDYSNQPQHF TRBV6-2/TRBV6-3 - - TRBJ1-5
TGTGCCAGCAGTTTATCGCTTGCTACCAGGGGTTCGTGGTATGGCTACACCTTC CASSLSLATRGSWYGYTF TRBV27 - many TRBJ1-2
TGCGCCAGCAGCCACCTCGGGAGGGATAGGGGCAATGAGCAGTACTTC CASSHLGRDRGNEQYF TRBV4-1 TRBD2 - TRBJ2-7